Following are 5 T cell receptor beta chains from one sample sequenced in a study of neurological immune-mediated disorders. TCRdb used MiXCR to reprocess the 5' RACE reads, holding one entry per CDR3 protein. The sample lists some 66,000 distinct CDR3 sequences, 4.5% to 5.5% seen once, with 6.9% in the top ten. The specimen sequenced was PBMCs. Source of these receptors: a man aged 25-45 years with multiple sclerosis.

At least ten counts were recorded for this clonotype. The V gene is TRBV5-1, the J gene TRBJ2-2; D possibly matches TRBD1 or TRBD2 (6 bases each). V shed 2 bases and J shed 1 base, with 9 bases lying between them. Per germline, CDR1 SGHRS and CDR2 YFSETQ. CDR3 length equals 15 residues. CDR3 amino acids: CASSLGGQNTGELFF. As DNA, the CDR3 is TGCGCCAGCAGCTTAGGGGGGCAGAACACCGGGGAGCTGTTTTTT.

This clonotype was seen repeatedly, ten times or more. V gene TRBV3-1 combines with J gene TRBJ2-7; maybe TRBD1 (6 bases). Germline V gives CDR1 LGHDT, CDR2 YNNKEL (reference sequence). The CDR3 has 14 amino acids. V lost 1 base, J lost 6 bases, and 13 bases lay in between. The CDR3 DNA sequence: TGTGCCAGCAGCCAAGCAGGGGATTGGGGCGAGCAGTACGTC. Translation gives CASSQAGDWGEQYV.

This clonotype was detected many times. The chain couples TRBV12-3 or TRBV12-4 to TRBJ2-3; TRBD2 agrees at 11 bases. The CDR3 runs to 16 residues. J was trimmed by 6 bases and V by 1 base; bases with no gene match: 6. CDR3 sequence reads: CASSLDLAGGTDTQYF. The CDR3 coding sequence is TGTGCCAGCAGTTTAGACTTAGCGGGGGGGACGGATACGCAGTATTTT.

Ten or more counts support this clonotype. The V call is TRBV7-9, the J call TRBJ1-6, with D possibly matching TRBD1 (6 bases). CDR1 and CDR2 from the germline V gene are SEHNR and FQNEAQ (reference sequence). The CDR3 has 14 residues. V lost 5 bases and J lost 10, with 15 bases in between. CDR3 in amino acids: CASSRTDPRSPLHF. CDR3 nucleotide sequence: TGTGCCAGCAGCCGGACAGACCCTAGGTCACCCCTCCACTTT. The full variable domain, rest sourced from reference TRBV7-9 and TRBJ1-6, is DTGVSQNPRHKITKRGQNVTFRCDPISEHNRLYWYRQTLGQGPEFLTYFQNEAQLEKSRLLSDRFSAERPKGSFSTLEIQRTEQGDSAMYLCASSRTDPRSPLHFGNGTRLTVT.

This clonotype was seen at least ten times. The J gene is TRBJ2-1, the V gene TRBV5-1; 11 bases line up with TRBD2. This CDR3 contains 12 residues. The V gene end was trimmed by 4 bases and the J gene end by 13 bases; junction bases not matched to a gene: 4. Germline V CDR1 and CDR2: SGHRS, YFSETQ. The CDR3 region is CASSHSGGAQFF. In DNA form, the CDR3 reads TGCGCCAGCAGCCATAGCGGGGGGGCCCAGTTCTTC.